These 17 T cell receptor beta chains originate from one sample sequenced in a study of cytomegalovirus exposure and HLA in healthy donors. The PCR was carried out with 60 Vbeta primers and 13 Jbeta primers. Method: immunoSEQ multiplex PCR; TCRdb's copy keeps in-frame clones and lacks some. Here the sample spans about 280,000 clones, 70% to 90% being singletons. The sample was PBMCs. These receptors originate from a woman aged 18-35 years in good health and CMV-seronegative.

This chain links TRBV7-9 with TRBJ1-1; D may be TRBD1 (5 bases). Trimming took off 7 bases at V and 8 bases at J, with 23 bases between the two ends. The CDR3 is made up of 15 amino acids. Germline CDR1 is SEHNR and CDR2 is FQNEAQ (reference sequence). CDR3 protein: CASTGNGGMFIEAFF. The CDR3 region has the DNA TGTGCCAGCACCGGAAACGGGGGGATGTTTATCGAAGCTTTCTTT.

The chain is built from TRBV11-2 and TRBJ2-2; D is uncertain. The germline CDR1 and CDR2 sequences are SGHAT and FQNNGV. V was cut by 4 bases and J by 7 bases, with 4 bases left in between. The CDR3 is 11 amino acids. The CDR3 sequence: CASSSLGELFF. In DNA form, the CDR3 reads TGTGCCAGCAGCTCCCTCGGGGAGCTGTTTTTT.

V and J are TRBV2 and TRBJ1-5; D is uncertain. This CDR3 spans 16 amino acids. V was trimmed by 11 bases and J by 2 bases, leaving 22 bases between them. CDR1 is SNHLY, CDR2 FYNNEI, per germline. The CDR3 protein is CASTPIAGNGNQPQHF. CDR3 bases: TGTGCCTCCACACCCATTGCGGGGAATGGCAATCAGCCCCAGCATTTT.

The chain couples TRBV12-5 to TRBJ2-2; D remains unclear. CDR1 and CDR2 (germline): LGHNT, FRNRAP. The CDR3 is 12 residues long. Between the trimmed V and J ends, which lost 7 bases and 6 bases, there was a span of 9 bases. The CDR3 DNA reads as TGTGCTAGTGCCACGGTAGCCGGGGAGCTGTTTTTT. It yields the protein CASATVAGELFF.

The J gene is TRBJ1-1, the V gene TRBV7-2; D gene uncertain. The CDR3 totals 12 residues. Trimming pared 1 base from V and 4 bases from J, leaving 4 bases between. CDR1 is SGHTA and CDR2 is FQGNSA in the germline V gene. CDR3 amino acids: CASSLVFTEAFF. For the CDR3, the DNA is TGTGCCAGCAGCTTAGTATTCACTGAAGCTTTCTTT.

This chain links TRBV18 with TRBJ2-7; D call uncertain. V lost 8 bases to trimming and J lost 1 base, with 21 bases between them. The V gene's germline CDR1 is KGHSH and CDR2 LQKENI. The CDR3 is 16 residues long. This CDR3 reads CASTPVWFPSSYEQYF. CDR3 DNA sequence: TGTGCCAGCACCCCGGTCTGGTTCCCATCTTCCTACGAGCAGTACTTC. The full variable domain, completed using reference TRBV18 and TRBJ2-7, is NAGVMQNPRHLVRRRGQEARLRCSPMKGHSHVYWYRQLPEEGLKFMVYLQKENIIDESGMPKERFSAEFPKEGPSILRIQQVVRGDSAAYFCASTPVWFPSSYEQYFGPGTRLTVT.

This clone has just one count. This rearrangement joins TRBV30 to TRBJ1-2, with 7 bases identical to TRBD1. The CDR3 runs to 18 residues. The germline V gene has CDR1 GTSNPN and CDR2 SVGIG (reference sequence). The V and J ends lost 4 bases and 4 bases, in that order; junction bases with no gene match: 21. The chain's CDR3 is CAWNSADDRALGVYGYTF. DNA of the CDR3: TGTGCCTGGAATTCCGCAGACGACAGGGCCCTAGGAGTCTATGGCTACACCTTC.

The V call is TRBV18, the J call TRBJ2-5; TRBD2 matches 9 bases. Germline CDR1 and CDR2: KGHSH and LQKENI. CDR3 length equals 16 residues. V dropped 0 bases and J dropped 3; count of bases not matched to a gene: 5. CDR3 loop: CASSPPASGVKETQYF. The DNA for the CDR3 is TGTGCCAGCTCACCACCGGCTAGCGGGGTAAAAGAGACCCAGTACTTC.

The chain recombines TRBV29-1 with TRBJ2-5; 7 nucleotides line up with TRBD1. CDR3 size: 13 residues. CDR1 and CDR2 (germline): SQVTM, ANQGSEA. J gave up 0 bases and V 3 bases, and 1 base lay outside the gene matches. The CDR3 protein is CSVEGTDQETQYF. CDR3 in DNA: TGCAGCGTTGAGGGGACAGACCAAGAGACCCAGTACTTC.

The V call is TRBV5-1, the J call TRBJ1-5; a weak D match, TRBD1 (5 bases). The CDR3 is made up of 15 amino acids. Trimming removed 0 bases at V and 8 bases at J, with 15 bases between. Germline lookup yields CDR1 SGHRS and CDR2 YFSETQ. CDR3 nucleotides: TGCGCCAGCAGCTTGGGGACACCGGGGGTGAAGCCCCAGCATTTT. The encoded protein is CASSLGTPGVKPQHF.

The chain uses TRBV6-6 and TRBJ2-3; tentative D call: TRBD2 (6 bases). The germline V gene has CDR1 MNHNY and CDR2 SVGAGI (reference sequence). The CDR3 length is 15 residues. Trimming removed 4 bases from V and 1 base from J, with 12 bases in between. CDR3 DNA: TGTGCCAGCAGTTTCATTTCGGGAGGCACAGATACGCAGTATTTT. Translation gives CASSFISGGTDTQYF.

The chain links TRBV30 to TRBJ1-3, with D hard to call. Germline CDR1 GTSNPN, CDR2 SVGIG (reference sequence). CDR3 length: 14 amino acids. The V gene lost 0 bases and the J gene lost 0 bases, with 6 bases spanning the gap. CDR3 nucleotide sequence: TGTGCCTGGAGTGTGGGCAACTCTGGAAACACCATATATTTT. Amino acids: CAWSVGNSGNTIYF.

The V gene is TRBV25-1, the J gene TRBJ1-3, with 8 bases lining up with TRBD1. The CDR3 covers 15 residues. Germline lookup yields CDR1 MGHDK and CDR2 SYGVNS. With 3 bases clipped from V and 8 bases from J, the junction kept 9 bases outside the gene matches. The CDR3 is CASSDQGAVDHTIYF. The CDR3 nucleotides read TGTGCCAGCAGTGACCAGGGGGCCGTGGACCACACCATATATTTT.

With regard to this clone: Within the sample, other DNA sequences also encode this same CDR3. The V gene is TRBV29-1, the J gene TRBJ2-1; 9 bases are shared with TRBD2. The germline V gene has CDR1 SQVTM and CDR2 ANQGSEA. J lost 9 bases, V lost 7 bases, and 13 bases had no gene match. This CDR3 has 14 residues. The CDR3 DNA reads TGCAGCGCTATGGGACTAGCAGGGTTTAGTGAGCAGTTCTTC. Protein product: CSAMGLAGFSEQFF.

The CDR3 bases are TGTGCCAGCAGCGACAGGGGTCACAATGAGCAGTTCTTC. Protein sequence: CASSDRGHNEQFF. The chain carries TRBV2 and TRBJ2-1; TRBD1 aligns across 8 bases. Germline CDR1 is SNHLY and CDR2 is FYNNEI. The CDR3 has 13 residues. The ends lost 6 bases at V and 5 bases at J; junction bases unmatched: 3. The full variable domain, in which reference TRBV2 and TRBJ2-1 provide the parts outside the CDR3, is EPEVTQTPSHQVTQMGQEVILRCVPISNHLYFYWYRQILGQKVEFLVSFYNNEISEKSEIFDDQFSVERPDGSNFTLKIRSTKLEDSAMYFCASSDRGHNEQFFGPGTRLTVL.

The chain recombines TRBV27 with TRBJ1-5, with D maybe TRBD1 (6 bases). Germline V gives CDR1 MNHEY, CDR2 SMNVEV (reference sequence). Trimming took off 3 bases at V and 4 bases at J, with 22 bases between the two ends. The CDR3 length is 18 residues. The CDR3 coding sequence is TGTGCCAGCAGTTTTAGGTCCGACAGGACGATTGGGAATCAGCCCCAGCATTTT. This translates into CASSFRSDRTIGNQPQHF.

The J gene is TRBJ2-5, the V gene TRBV6-5, with D possibly being TRBD2 (5 bases). The CDR3 has 13 amino acids. CDR1 MNHEY and CDR2 SVGAGI come from the germline V gene. V shed 7 bases and J shed 4 bases, with 13 bases lying between them. CDR3 DNA sequence: TGTGCCAGCACGGAGGATCTGCTAGAGACCCAGTACTTC. It encodes CASTEDLLETQYF.